The 5 T cell receptor beta chains below all came from one sample that was sequenced in a study of T-cell reconstitution after alpha-beta-depleted transplantation in children. Unique molecular identifiers tagged the TCRbeta library. TCRdb itself ran the PCR reads through MiXCR, one entry per CDR3 protein. The sample shows under 750,000 distinct CDR3 sequences, around 23% of them seen only once. Source: PBMCs, mostly from graft donor cells, taken 360 days after TCRalphabeta/CD19-depleted stem cell transplant. The receptors were sampled from a boy in the first two years of life who had a stem cell transplant for acute myeloid leukemia, so the T cells may come from the graft donor.

This clonotype has just one count. The chain recombines TRBV13 with TRBJ2-1; 8 nucleotides match TRBD1. The germline gives CDR1 PRHDT, CDR2 FYEKMQ (reference sequence). V gave up 5 bases and J gave up 6 bases; unmatched junction bases: 12. CDR3 length: 16 amino acids. Written as DNA, the CDR3 is TGTGCCAGCAGCCGTACCGGGACAGGCCGTTTCAATGAGCAGTTCTTC. Amino acid sequence: CASSRTGTGRFNEQFF.

This clonotype was observed many times. The rearrangement joins TRBV6-2 or TRBV6-3 to TRBJ1-2; D unclear. This CDR3 contains 11 residues. CDR1 MNHEY and CDR2 SVGEGT come from the germline V gene. Trimming stripped 6 bases from V and 6 bases from J, with 8 bases between. CDR3 bases: TGTGCCAGCAGCTACCCCCATGGCTACACCTTC. Protein: CASSYPHGYTF.

A few counts support this clonotype. CDR3 protein: CASSSVTEQFF. In DNA, the CDR3 is TGTGCCAGCAGCTCGGTTACTGAGCAGTTCTTC. The J gene is TRBJ2-1, the V gene TRBV7-2; D is unresolved. The CDR3 length is 11 residues. Trimming removed 4 bases at V and 9 bases at J, with 7 bases between. Per the germline V gene, CDR1 is SGHTA and CDR2 is FQGNSA.

This clonotype showed up just a few times. The chain is built from TRBV5-6 and TRBJ2-5, with 14 positions matching TRBD2. CDR3 length: 16 residues. V lost 4 bases and J lost 2; bases outside the gene matches: 4. Germline values: CDR1 SGHDT, CDR2 YYEEEE. CDR3 nucleotides: TGTGCCAGCAGCCGAAGACTAGCGGGGGGGCAAGAGACCCAGTACTTC. Protein: CASSRRLAGGQETQYF.

This clonotype was counted ten times or more. The chain combines TRBV6-5 with TRBJ2-5, with D unclear. The CDR3 totals 15 residues. Deletions cut 0 bases from V and 2 bases from J, with 10 bases between. CDR1 is MNHEY, CDR2 SVGAGI, per germline. DNA for the CDR3: TGTGCCAGCAGTTACTCGAGAGGTACTCAAGAGACCCAGTACTTC. This gives the protein CASSYSRGTQETQYF.